This T cell receptor (beta chain) was found in a study of Ad26.COV2.S vaccination and SARS-CoV-2 variants (dated by TCRdb to the early 2020s). In terms of the full investigation: Vaccine-arm donors were drawn from COV1001, a multicentre, randomized, double-blind, placebo-controlled phase I-IIa trial of Ad26.COV2.S in healthy adults. Sequencing of the TCRbeta repertoire served to evaluate the specificity and breadth of SARS-CoV-2-reactive T cell receptors following Ad26.COV2.S vaccination. Investigators remained blinded to trial group allocation during experiments and outcome assessment. Trial participants were randomized into five groups of five, in which low-dose or high-dose Ad26.COV2.S was given once or twice, or placebo was given on both occasions. Ad26.COV2.S was administered intramuscularly at 5 x 10^10 or 1 x 10^11 viral particles, either as a single shot or as two shots given 56 days apart. The TCR-sequenced set comprised about 32 samples: 19 Ad26.COV2.S vaccine recipients, 5 placebo recipients and 8 SARS-CoV-2 convalescent individuals. The full study reports these points: The authors noted that total T cell responses may have been underestimated by the TCR breadth and depth analyses. After vaccination, substantial breadth of spike-specific CD8+ and CD4+ T cell responses was reported. Vaccine and placebo recipients had comparable non-spike TCR breadth, which fits with the vaccine containing only spike. Comparing responses between vaccine doses or regimens was not something the study was powered to do. Ad26.COV2.S recipients had higher spike-specific TCR breadth than placebo recipients (P = 0.0014).

This sample's treatment or condition label indicates: around 19 received Ad26.COV2.S at low or high dose, single or two shots; 5 received placebo; per-sample allocation not given. For vaccine and placebo recipients, the sequenced repertoires came from samples collected on day 63 after the first injection. Cohort 1b enrolled 25 to 30 adults aged 18-55 years at a single site in Boston, USA, between 29 July and 7 August 2020. As a vaccine, Ad26.COV2.S was a replication-incompetent adenovirus type 26 vector that expressed a prefusion-stabilized SARS-CoV-2 spike protein derived from the original Wuhan strain. Trimming leaves V shorter by 4 bases and J shorter by 7 bases, with the junction holding 13 bases beyond the gene matches. The germline V gene encodes CDR1 LNHNV and CDR2 YYDKDF (reference sequence). CDR3 length: 16 amino acids, cysteine to phenylalanine. The sequence is cut down to CDR3 DNA, 48 bases in frame from base 1.

The immunoSEQ Assay was used to sequence TCRbeta CDR3 regions. After extraction, genomic DNA underwent amplification by bias-controlled multiplex PCR, followed by high-throughput sequencing. The study's own analysis went as follows. To quantify the absolute abundance of every unique TCRbeta CDR3 region, sequences were collapsed and filtered. T cell fraction was estimated by normalization of TCRbeta template counts to usable DNA, with usable DNA being measured through amplification of reference genes present in all nucleated cells. Repertoire TCRs were annotated as SARS-CoV-2-specific when V gene, CDR3 amino acid sequence and J gene were exactly matched to a known reactive TCR set. The reference SARS-CoV-2 TCR set was derived from MIRA and filtered for enrichment in COVID-19-positive ImmuneCODE repertoires, a step that removed public or cross-reactive TCRs. Using the MIRA antigens, annotated TCRs were further analysed by specific ORF or by position within an ORF. Depth was the summed frequency of annotated unique rearrangements, while breadth was defined as annotated unique rearrangements over total unique productive rearrangements. TCR breadth was compared between groups using two-sided Wilcoxon rank-sum tests. TCRdb mirrors the immuneACCESS table, restricted to in-frame sequences. Some clones are absent from its copies; in checked studies, under half trace to an unresolved V gene, and the reason for the others is unknown. From that table come the V and J calls and clone size; the DNA was used to work out D and trimming. This sample comprises around 340,000 clones, roughly 90% of them detected only once. Of the sample, roughly a tenth is held by the ten largest clones.

About this clone: What this receptor recognizes is not known. No much larger clonotype is one base removed from it; base qualities were not supplied.

The specimen was peripheral blood, collected in a trial of Ad26.COV2.S vaccine versus placebo. The chain couples TRBV15 to TRBJ2-1, with 7 bases in between that match TRBD2. The TCR comes from a person between 18 and 59 years old who received the Ad26.COV2.S COVID-19 vaccine or a placebo. For the CDR3, the sequence is CATSKVSAGTYNEQFF. The DNA sequence is as follows: TGTGCCACCAGCAAGGTTTCAGCGGGGACTTATAATGAGCAGTTCTTC.